This T cell receptor (beta chain) came from a study of a mutant IDH1 vaccine in newly diagnosed glioma. Time point specified: week 5, during vaccination. Vaccinated patients received 300 ug of mutant IDH1 20-mer peptide per dose, with topical imiquimod. CDR1 is MRHNA, CDR2 SNTAGT, per germline. CDR3 length: 13 amino acids. The ends lost 8 bases at V and 7 bases at J; junction bases unmatched: 3. Using immunoSEQ multiplex PCR, the repertoire was profiled, and TCRdb retains in-frame clones only, with some absent. The data show 49,000 or so clones, roughly 73% seen once. On this clone itself: Its antigen remains unidentified.

The specimen was PBMCs, collected from a glioma patient whose treatment included an IDH1 peptide vaccine. This receptor was taken from a woman between 40 and 50 years old with glioma. The V and J genes are TRBV6-4 and TRBJ2-1; 12 bases fit TRBD2. The CDR3 DNA follows: TGTGCCAGCGCTAGCGGGGGGGTGAATGAGCAGTTCTTC. Its protein product is CASASGGVNEQFF.